Detailed here is one T cell receptor (beta chain). Its target is not known. A second PCR of roughly 7 to 11 cycles used a sample-barcoded 5' primer and a J-beta primer mix. Per sample, CDR3-containing paired-end reads numbered at least 2.5 million. MiXCR, run by TCRdb on the 5' RACE reads, gives a single entry per CDR3 protein. The data hold about 1.8 million distinct CDR3 sequences, with approximately 50% observed a single time. These data originate in a study of blood T cells in healthy people across ages. Overall study results and limits: Diversity was higher, and naive CD4+ cells more numerous, in long-lived donors than in aged donors.

Germline V gives CDR1 KGHDR, CDR2 SFDVKD. This CDR3 is built from 16 residues. Every sample gave at least 5 micrograms of total RNA when it was extracted. Sequencing used blood. The sequence derives from a woman in her thirties or forties in good health. The J gene is TRBJ2-7, the V gene TRBV24-1, with TRBD2 matching over 11 bases. The J call may not be correct, given that the DNA end is closer to TRBJ2-5. The CDR3 DNA follows: TGTGCCACCAGTGGGTCTAGCGGGGGGATCCAAGAGACCCAGTACTTC. This encodes CATSGSSGGIQETQYF.